This TCR beta chain stems from a study of kidney transplant recipient with SARS-CoV-2 infection. TCRdb redid the calling of the reads with MiXCR, one entry per CDR3 protein. Counted here are some 220,000 distinct CDR3 sequences, 25% to 35% occurring once; the ten biggest clones make up roughly 7%. This clonotype has a count of ten or more. This CDR3 is built from 15 residues. V lost 2 bases, J lost 0 bases, and 1 base stayed unmatched. Germline CDR1 SGDLS, CDR2 YYNGEE. This sequence originates from a young adult male patient who had COVID-19 and was a kidney transplant recipient. Some T cells may be the graft donor's. The chain uses TRBV9 and TRBJ2-1; 8 bases line up with TRBD2. This sample comprised a blood sample, obtained at baseline and on day 111 from a kidney transplant recipient. The DNA of the CDR3 is TGTGCCAGCAGCGTGACTAGCGACTCCTACAATGAGCAGTTCTTC. It yields the protein CASSVTSDSYNEQFF. Looking up the rest from reference TRBV9 and TRBJ2-1 gives the full variable domain: DSGVTQTPKHLITATGQRVTLRCSPRSGDLSVYWYQQSLDQGLQFLIQYYNGEERAKGNILERFSAQQFPDLHSELNLSSLELGDSALYFCASSVTSDSYNEQFFGPGTRLTVL.